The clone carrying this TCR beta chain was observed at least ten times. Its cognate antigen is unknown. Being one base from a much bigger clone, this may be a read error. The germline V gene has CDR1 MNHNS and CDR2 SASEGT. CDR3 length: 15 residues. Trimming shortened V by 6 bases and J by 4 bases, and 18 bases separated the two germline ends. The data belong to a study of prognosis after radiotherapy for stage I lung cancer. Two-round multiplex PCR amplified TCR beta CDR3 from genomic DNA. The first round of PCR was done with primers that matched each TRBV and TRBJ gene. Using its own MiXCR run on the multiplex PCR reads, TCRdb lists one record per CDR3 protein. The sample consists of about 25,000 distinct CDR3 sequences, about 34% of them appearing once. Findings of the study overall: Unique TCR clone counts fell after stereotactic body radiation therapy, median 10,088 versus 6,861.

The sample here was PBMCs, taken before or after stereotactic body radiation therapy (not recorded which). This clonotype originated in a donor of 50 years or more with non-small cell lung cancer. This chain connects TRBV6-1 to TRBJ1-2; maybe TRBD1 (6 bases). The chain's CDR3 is CASREGVGGLYGYTF. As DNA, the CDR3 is TGTGCCAGCAGGGAGGGGGTGGGCGGACTCTATGGCTACACCTTC.